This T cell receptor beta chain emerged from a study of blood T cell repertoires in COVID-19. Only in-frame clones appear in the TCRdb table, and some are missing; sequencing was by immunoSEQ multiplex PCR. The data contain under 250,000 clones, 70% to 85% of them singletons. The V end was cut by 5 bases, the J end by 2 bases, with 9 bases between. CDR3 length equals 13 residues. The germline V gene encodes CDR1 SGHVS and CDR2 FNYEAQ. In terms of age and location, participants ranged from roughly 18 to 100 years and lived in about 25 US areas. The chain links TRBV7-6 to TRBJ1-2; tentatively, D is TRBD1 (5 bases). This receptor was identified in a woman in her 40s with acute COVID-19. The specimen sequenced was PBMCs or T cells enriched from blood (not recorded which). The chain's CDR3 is CASSENRNYGYTF. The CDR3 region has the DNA TGTGCCAGCAGCGAGAACAGGAACTATGGCTACACCTTC. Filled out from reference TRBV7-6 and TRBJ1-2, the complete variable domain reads GAGVSQSPRYKVTKRGQDVALRCDPISGHVSLYWYRQALGQGPEFLTYFNYEAQQDKSGLPNDRFSAERPEGSISTLTIQRTEQRDSAMYRCASSENRNYGYTFGSGTRLTVV.